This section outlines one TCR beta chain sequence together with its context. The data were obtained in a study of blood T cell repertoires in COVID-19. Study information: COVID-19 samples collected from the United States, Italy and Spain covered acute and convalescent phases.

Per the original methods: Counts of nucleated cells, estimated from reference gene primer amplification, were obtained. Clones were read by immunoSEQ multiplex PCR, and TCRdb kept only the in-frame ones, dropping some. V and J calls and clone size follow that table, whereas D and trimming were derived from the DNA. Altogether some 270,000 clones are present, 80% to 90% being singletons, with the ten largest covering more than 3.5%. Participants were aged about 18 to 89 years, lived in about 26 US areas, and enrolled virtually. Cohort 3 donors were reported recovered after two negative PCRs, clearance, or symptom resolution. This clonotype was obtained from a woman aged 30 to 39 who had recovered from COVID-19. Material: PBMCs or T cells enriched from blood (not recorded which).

DNA of the CDR3: TGCGCCAGCAGCTCGACTGATCTAGCGGGAGCTCCGTATTTT. This translates into CASSSTDLAGAPYF. The chain combines TRBV5-1 with TRBJ2-3, with TRBD2 matching over 10 bases. Germline assignment: CDR1 SGHRS and CDR2 YFSETQ. J gave up 14 bases and V 3 bases, and 12 bases lay outside the gene matches. The CDR3 is 14 residues long.